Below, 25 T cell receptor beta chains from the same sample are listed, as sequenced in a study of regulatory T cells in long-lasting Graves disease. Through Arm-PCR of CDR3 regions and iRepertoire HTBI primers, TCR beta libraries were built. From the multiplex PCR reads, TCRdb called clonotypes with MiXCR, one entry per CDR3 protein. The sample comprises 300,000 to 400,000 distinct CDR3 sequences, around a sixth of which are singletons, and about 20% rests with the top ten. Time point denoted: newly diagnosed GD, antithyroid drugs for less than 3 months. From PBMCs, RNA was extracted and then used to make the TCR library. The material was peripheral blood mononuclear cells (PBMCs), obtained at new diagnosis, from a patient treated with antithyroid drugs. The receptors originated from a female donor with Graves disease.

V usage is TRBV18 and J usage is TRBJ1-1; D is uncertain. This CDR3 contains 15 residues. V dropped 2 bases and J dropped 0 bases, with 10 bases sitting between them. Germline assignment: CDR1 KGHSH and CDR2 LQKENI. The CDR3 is CASSPLEQVNTEAFF. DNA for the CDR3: TGTGCCAGCTCACCATTGGAGCAGGTGAACACTGAAGCTTTCTTT. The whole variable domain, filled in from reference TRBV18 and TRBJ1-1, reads NAGVMQNPRHLVRRRGQEARLRCSPMKGHSHVYWYRQLPEEGLKFMVYLQKENIIDESGMPKERFSAEFPKEGPSILRIQQVVRGDSAAYFCASSPLEQVNTEAFFGQGTRLTVV.

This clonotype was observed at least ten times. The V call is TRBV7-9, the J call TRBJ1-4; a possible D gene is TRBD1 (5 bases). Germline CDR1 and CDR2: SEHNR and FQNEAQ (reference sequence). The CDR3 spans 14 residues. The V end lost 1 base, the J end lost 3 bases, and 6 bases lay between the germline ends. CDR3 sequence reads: CASSLVTANEKLFF. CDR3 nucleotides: TGTGCCAGCAGCTTAGTGACAGCTAATGAAAAACTGTTTTTT. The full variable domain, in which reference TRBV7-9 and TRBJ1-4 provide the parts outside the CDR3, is DTGVSQNPRHKITKRGQNVTFRCDPISEHNRLYWYRQTLGQGPEFLTYFQNEAQLEKSRLLSDRFSAERPKGSFSTLEIQRTEQGDSAMYLCASSLVTANEKLFFGSGTQLSVL.

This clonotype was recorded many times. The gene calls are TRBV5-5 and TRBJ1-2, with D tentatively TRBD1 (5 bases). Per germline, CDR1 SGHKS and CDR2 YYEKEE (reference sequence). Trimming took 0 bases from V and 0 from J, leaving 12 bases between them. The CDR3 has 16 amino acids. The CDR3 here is CASSLAQGSANYGYTF. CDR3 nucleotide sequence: TGTGCCAGCAGCTTGGCTCAGGGATCCGCTAACTATGGCTACACCTTC.

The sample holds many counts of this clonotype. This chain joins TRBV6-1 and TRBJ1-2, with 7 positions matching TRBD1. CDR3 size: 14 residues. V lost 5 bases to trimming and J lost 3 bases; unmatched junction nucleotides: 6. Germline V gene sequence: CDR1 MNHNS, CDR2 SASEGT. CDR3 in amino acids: CASSRDRSYYGYTF. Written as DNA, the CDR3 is TGTGCCAGCAGTCGGGACAGAAGTTACTATGGCTACACCTTC.

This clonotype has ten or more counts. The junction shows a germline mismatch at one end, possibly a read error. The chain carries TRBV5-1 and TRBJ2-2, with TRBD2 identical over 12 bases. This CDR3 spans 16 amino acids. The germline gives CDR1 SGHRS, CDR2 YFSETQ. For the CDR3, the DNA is TGTGCCAGCAGCTTGAGACTAGCGGGAGACACCGGGGAGCTGTTTTTT. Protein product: CASSLRLAGDTGELFF.

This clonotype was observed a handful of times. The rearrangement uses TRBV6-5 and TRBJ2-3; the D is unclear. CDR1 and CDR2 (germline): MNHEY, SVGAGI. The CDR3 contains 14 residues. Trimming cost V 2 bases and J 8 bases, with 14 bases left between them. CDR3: CASSYPPEPGTQYF. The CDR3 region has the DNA TGTGCCAGCAGTTACCCGCCCGAGCCAGGTACGCAGTATTTT.

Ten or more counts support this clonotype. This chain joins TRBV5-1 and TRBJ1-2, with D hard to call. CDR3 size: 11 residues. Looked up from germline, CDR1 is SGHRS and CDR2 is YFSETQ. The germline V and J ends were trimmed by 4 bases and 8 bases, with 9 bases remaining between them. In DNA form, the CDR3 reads TGCGCCAGCAGCCCGGGAATGGGCTACACCTTC. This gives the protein CASSPGMGYTF.

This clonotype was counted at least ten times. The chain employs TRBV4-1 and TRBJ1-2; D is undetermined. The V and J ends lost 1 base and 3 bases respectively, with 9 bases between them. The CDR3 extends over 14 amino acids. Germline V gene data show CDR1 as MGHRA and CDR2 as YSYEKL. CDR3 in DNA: TGCGCCAGCAGCCAAGCGGGCGCGGACTATGGCTACACCTTC. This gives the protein CASSQAGADYGYTF.

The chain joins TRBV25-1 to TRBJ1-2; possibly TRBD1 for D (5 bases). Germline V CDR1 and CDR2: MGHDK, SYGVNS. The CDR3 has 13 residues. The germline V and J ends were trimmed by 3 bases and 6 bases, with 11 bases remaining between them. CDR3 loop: CASSDDQGDGYTF. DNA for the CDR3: TGTGCCAGCAGTGATGACCAGGGAGATGGCTACACCTTC.

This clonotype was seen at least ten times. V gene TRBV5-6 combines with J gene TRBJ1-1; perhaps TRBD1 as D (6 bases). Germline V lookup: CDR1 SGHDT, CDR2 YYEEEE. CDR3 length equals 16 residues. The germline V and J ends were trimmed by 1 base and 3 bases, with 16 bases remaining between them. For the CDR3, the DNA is TGTGCCAGCAGCTTGACGCTCAGGGGCGATGACACTGAAGCTTTCTTT. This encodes CASSLTLRGDDTEAFF. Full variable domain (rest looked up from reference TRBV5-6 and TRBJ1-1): DAGVTQSPTHLIKTRGQQVTLRCSPKSGHDTVSWYQQALGQGPQFIFQYYEEEERQRGNFPDRFSGHQFPNYSSELNVNALLLGDSALYLCASSLTLRGDDTEAFFGQGTRLTVV.

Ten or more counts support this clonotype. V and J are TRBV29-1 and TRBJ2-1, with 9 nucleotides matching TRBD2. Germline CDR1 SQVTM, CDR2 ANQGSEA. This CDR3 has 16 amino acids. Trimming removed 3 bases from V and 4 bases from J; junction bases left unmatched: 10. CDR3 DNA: TGCAGCGTTGATGGTAGCGGGAGAAAAGGGTACAATGAGCAGTTCTTC. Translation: CSVDGSGRKGYNEQFF.

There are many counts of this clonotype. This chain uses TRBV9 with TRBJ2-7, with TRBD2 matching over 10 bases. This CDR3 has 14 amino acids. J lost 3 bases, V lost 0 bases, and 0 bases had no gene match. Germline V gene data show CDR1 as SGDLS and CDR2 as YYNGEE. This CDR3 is CASSVGTSGYEQYF. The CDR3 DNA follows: TGTGCCAGCAGCGTAGGGACTAGCGGCTACGAGCAGTACTTC.

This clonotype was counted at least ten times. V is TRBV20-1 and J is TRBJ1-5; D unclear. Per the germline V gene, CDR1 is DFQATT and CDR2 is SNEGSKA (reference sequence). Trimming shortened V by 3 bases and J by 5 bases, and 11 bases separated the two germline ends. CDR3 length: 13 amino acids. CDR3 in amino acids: CSARGGGHQPQHF. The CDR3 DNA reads TGCAGTGCTAGGGGAGGCGGCCATCAGCCCCAGCATTTT.

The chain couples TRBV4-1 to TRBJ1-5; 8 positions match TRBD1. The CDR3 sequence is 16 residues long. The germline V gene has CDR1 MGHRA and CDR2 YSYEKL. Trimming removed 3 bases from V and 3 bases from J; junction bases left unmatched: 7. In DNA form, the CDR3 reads TGCGCCAGCAGCCAGGCAACAGGGGGTTCCAATCAGCCCCAGCATTTT. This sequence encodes CASSQATGGSNQPQHF.

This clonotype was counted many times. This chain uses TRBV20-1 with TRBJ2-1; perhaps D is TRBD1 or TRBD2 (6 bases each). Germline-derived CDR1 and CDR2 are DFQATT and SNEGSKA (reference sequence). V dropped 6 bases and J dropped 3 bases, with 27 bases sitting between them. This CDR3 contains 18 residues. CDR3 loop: CSASVAGGQVDLYNEQFF. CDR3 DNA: TGCAGTGCCAGCGTTGCCGGGGGCCAAGTTGATCTCTACAATGAGCAGTTCTTC.

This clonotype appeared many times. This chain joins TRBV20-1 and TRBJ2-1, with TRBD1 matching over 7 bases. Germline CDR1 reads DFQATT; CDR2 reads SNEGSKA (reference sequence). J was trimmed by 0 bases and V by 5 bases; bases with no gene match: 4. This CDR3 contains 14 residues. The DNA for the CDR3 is TGCAGTGCTCATGACAGGGTCTCCTACAATGAGCAGTTCTTC. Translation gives CSAHDRVSYNEQFF.

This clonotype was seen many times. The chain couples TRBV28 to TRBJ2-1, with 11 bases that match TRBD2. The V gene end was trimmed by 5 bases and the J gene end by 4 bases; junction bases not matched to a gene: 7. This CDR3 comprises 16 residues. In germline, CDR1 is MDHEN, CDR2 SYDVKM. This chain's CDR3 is CASSPTSGSPYNEQFF. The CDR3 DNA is TGTGCCAGCAGTCCAACTAGCGGGAGCCCTTACAATGAGCAGTTCTTC.

The CDR3 DNA is TGCAGTGCGAGGGGCTTAGCGGGGGCCTACGAGCAGTACTTC. Translating gives CSARGLAGAYEQYF. This chain uses TRBV20-1 with TRBJ2-7, with 9 bases matching TRBD2. This CDR3 is 14 amino acids long. Germline CDR1 DFQATT, CDR2 SNEGSKA (reference sequence). Trimming removed 6 bases from V and 2 bases from J; junction bases left unmatched: 8.

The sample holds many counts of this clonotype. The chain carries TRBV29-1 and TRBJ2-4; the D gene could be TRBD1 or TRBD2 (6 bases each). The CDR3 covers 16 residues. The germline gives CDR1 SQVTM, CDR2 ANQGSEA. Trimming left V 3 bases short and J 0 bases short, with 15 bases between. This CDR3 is CSVDWGATLAKNIQYF. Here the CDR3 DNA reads TGCAGCGTTGACTGGGGGGCTACGCTAGCCAAAAACATTCAGTACTTC.

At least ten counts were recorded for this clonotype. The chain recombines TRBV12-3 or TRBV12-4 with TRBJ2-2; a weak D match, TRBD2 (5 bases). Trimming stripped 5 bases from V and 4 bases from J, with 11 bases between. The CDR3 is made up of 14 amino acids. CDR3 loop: CASSPWTSTGELFF. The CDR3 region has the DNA TGTGCCAGCAGTCCTTGGACTTCCACCGGGGAGCTGTTTTTT.

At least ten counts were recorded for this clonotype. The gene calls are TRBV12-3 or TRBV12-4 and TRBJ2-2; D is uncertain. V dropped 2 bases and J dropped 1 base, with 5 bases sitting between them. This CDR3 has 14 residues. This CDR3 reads CASSLHLNTGELFF. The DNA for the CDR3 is TGTGCCAGCAGTTTACATCTGAACACCGGGGAGCTGTTTTTT.

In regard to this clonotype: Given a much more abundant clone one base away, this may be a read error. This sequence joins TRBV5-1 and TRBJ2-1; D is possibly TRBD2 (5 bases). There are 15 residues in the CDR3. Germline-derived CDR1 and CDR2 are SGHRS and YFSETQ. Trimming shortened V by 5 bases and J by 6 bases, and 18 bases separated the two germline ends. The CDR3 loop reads CASRYADSNCNEQFF. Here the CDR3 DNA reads TGCGCCAGCAGATACGCGGACTCGAACTGCAATGAGCAGTTCTTC.

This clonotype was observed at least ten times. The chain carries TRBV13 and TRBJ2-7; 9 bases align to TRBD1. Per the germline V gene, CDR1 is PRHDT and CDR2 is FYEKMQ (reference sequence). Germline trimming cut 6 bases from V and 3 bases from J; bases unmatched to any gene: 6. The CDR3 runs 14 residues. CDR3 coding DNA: TGTGCCAGCAGTTCGGGACAGGGCTTCTACGAGCAGTACTTC. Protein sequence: CASSSGQGFYEQYF.

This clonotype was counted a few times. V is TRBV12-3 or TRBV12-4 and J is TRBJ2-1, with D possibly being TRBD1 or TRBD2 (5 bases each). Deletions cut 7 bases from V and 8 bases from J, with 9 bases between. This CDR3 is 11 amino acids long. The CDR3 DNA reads TGTGCCAGCACCGGGACCCATGAGCAGTTCTTC. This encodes CASTGTHEQFF.

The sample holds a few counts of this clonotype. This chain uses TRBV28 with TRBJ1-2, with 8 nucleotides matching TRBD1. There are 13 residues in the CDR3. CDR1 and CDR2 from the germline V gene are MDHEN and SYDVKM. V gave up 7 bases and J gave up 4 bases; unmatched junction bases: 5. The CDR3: CASNDRGPYGYTF. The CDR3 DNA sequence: TGTGCCAGCAACGACAGGGGACCCTATGGCTACACCTTC.